This TCR beta chain was captured in a study of control samples from healthy donors and cancer patients. Measured with immunoSEQ multiplex PCR; TCRdb has only the in-frame clones, and not every one. Of 75,000 or so clones listed, approximately 89% are singletons. The CDR3 sequence is 11 residues long. CDR1 is SEHNR and CDR2 is FQNEAQ in the germline V gene (reference sequence). Trimming removed 5 bases from V and 2 bases from J, with 4 bases in between. This receptor was taken from a man aged 55 to 70 with colorectal cancer. This chain links TRBV7-9 with TRBJ2-7; D uncertain. Material: PBMCs. The CDR3: CASSAAYEQYF. CDR3 DNA: TGTGCCAGCAGCGCCGCCTACGAGCAGTACTTC. Using reference TRBV7-9 and TRBJ2-7 for the parts outside the CDR3, the full variable domain is DTGVSQNPRHKITKRGQNVTFRCDPISEHNRLYWYRQTLGQGPEFLTYFQNEAQLEKSRLLSDRFSAERPKGSFSTLEIQRTEQGDSAMYLCASSAAYEQYFGPGTRLTVT.